This T cell receptor (beta chain) derives from a study of T-cell memory formation after mild COVID-19. Study-wide results and caveats: Of the contracting clones, CD4+ ones lay mainly in CM and EM, and CD8+ ones in EMRA. SARS-CoV-2 specificity of second-wave clones peaking day 37 was unconfirmed. While clones contracting from day 15 to 85 were balanced between CD4 and CD8, later expanders leaned CD4+.

This clonotype was detected a few times. Its antigen is still unknown. Libraries for TCRalpha and TCRbeta carried sample barcodes and unique molecular identifiers via 5'RACE. TCRdb ran MiXCR on the 5' RACE reads and lists one entry per CDR3 protein. The sample shows about 210,000 distinct CDR3 sequences, about 10% of them seen only once. The sample taken for sequencing was PBMCs or a T cell subset sorted from them (not recorded which). The receptor was derived from a man younger than 30 who had mild COVID-19 (a few samples of this study predate the infection). Cell type and time point are not known.

The CDR3 DNA follows: TGTGCCAGCAGAGGACTAGCGGGGGGGAATGAGCAGTTCTTC. Protein product: CASRGLAGGNEQFF. The chain carries TRBV11-2 and TRBJ2-1, with 15 bases matching TRBD2. CDR3 length: 14 residues. CDR1 is SGHAT and CDR2 is FQNNGV in the germline V gene. J gave up 7 bases and V 6 bases, and 1 base lay outside the gene matches.